The 20 T cell receptor beta chains in this list originate from one sample, sequenced in a study of T cell repertoires in cytomegalovirus infection. TCRdb used MiXCR to reprocess the reads, holding one entry per CDR3 protein. The repertoire holds approximately 550,000 distinct CDR3 sequences, about 15% seen once, with approximately 24% in the top ten. Sequencing used CD8+ T cells from PBMCs. The source of these receptors is a human donor in good health (CMV status not recorded). Some clones in this sample may be carry-over from other donors' samples.

The V gene is TRBV5-6, the J gene TRBJ2-7; 10 bases map to TRBD2. The CDR3 totals 15 residues. V was clipped by 0 bases and J by 7 bases; unmatched bases: 7. Germline CDR1 reads SGHDT; CDR2 reads YYEEEE. CDR3 DNA: TGTGCCAGCAGCTTGGTAGTAGCGGGAGGTGGTGAGCAGTACTTC. Its translation is CASSLVVAGGGEQYF. Full variable domain (outside the CDR3, taken from reference TRBV5-6 and TRBJ2-7): DAGVTQSPTHLIKTRGQQVTLRCSPKSGHDTVSWYQQALGQGPQFIFQYYEEEERQRGNFPDRFSGHQFPNYSSELNVNALLLGDSALYLCASSLVVAGGGEQYFGPGTRLTVT.

This clonotype was seen more than once but under ten times. The chain is built from TRBV6-2 or TRBV6-3 and TRBJ2-7; the D is unclear. Trimming stripped 7 bases from V and 2 bases from J, with 15 bases between. This CDR3 region has 14 residues. The germline CDR1 and CDR2 sequences are MNHEY and SVGEGT. The CDR3, as DNA: TGTGCCAGCACCGGGCCGGATTTTCCCTACGAGCAGTACTTC. Translating it yields CASTGPDFPYEQYF.

The chain has TRBV24-1 and TRBJ2-3, with D uncertain. The length of the CDR3 is 15 residues. V was pared by 5 bases and J by 0 bases, with 11 bases between. Germline values: CDR1 KGHDR, CDR2 SFDVKD. The CDR3, as DNA: TGTGCCACCAGTGGAGAGGTCTCTAGCACAGATACGCAGTATTTT. This gives the protein CATSGEVSSTDTQYF.

This clonotype was seen repeatedly, ten times or more. The rearrangement joins TRBV7-9 to TRBJ1-2, with a tentative D call TRBD1 (5 bases). Looked up from germline, CDR1 is SEHNR and CDR2 is FQNEAQ (reference sequence). The CDR3 length is 13 residues. Deletions cut 3 bases from V and 6 bases from J, with 11 bases between. The CDR3 bases are TGTGCCAGCAGCTTGCCCAGGGTCGATGGCTACACCTTC. Translated: CASSLPRVDGYTF.

This clonotype has at least ten counts. The rearrangement joins TRBV27 to TRBJ2-1; maybe TRBD2 (6 bases). The CDR3 extends over 16 amino acids. Germline-derived CDR1 and CDR2 are MNHEY and SMNVEV (reference sequence). V was cut by 3 bases and J by 4 bases, with 16 bases left in between. CDR3 nucleotides: TGTGCCAGCAGTTTGGGGGGAGTAAAGTTGTACAATGAGCAGTTCTTC. This sequence encodes CASSLGGVKLYNEQFF.

This clonotype has more than one count but fewer than ten. The rearrangement links TRBV19 to TRBJ2-7; 13 nucleotides line up with TRBD2. Germline loops: CDR1 LNHDA, CDR2 SQIVND (reference sequence). V dropped 5 bases and J dropped 5; count of bases not matched to a gene: 9. This CDR3 region has 16 residues. DNA for the CDR3: TGTGCCAGTAGTGGGGGACTAGCGGGAATCGGCAACGAGCAGTACTTC. This codes for CASSGGLAGIGNEQYF.

This clonotype was counted at least ten times. The gene calls are TRBV7-9 and TRBJ1-6; the match to TRBD1 covers 7 bases. CDR1 and CDR2 (germline): SEHNR, FQNEAQ (reference sequence). After removal of 1 base from V and 8 bases from J, the junction contained 2 bases not matched to a gene. The CDR3 length is 14 residues. CDR3 DNA: TGTGCCAGCAGCTTAGGGCAGGGGGATTCACCCCTCCACTTT. This codes for CASSLGQGDSPLHF.

Only a few counts were recorded for this clonotype. V and J are TRBV19 and TRBJ1-2, with 7 nucleotides matching TRBD1. The CDR3 contains 14 residues. V shed 3 bases, J shed 1 base, and the junction held 2 bases outside the gene matches. Germline V gene lookup returns CDR1 LNHDA and CDR2 SQIVND (reference sequence). DNA for the CDR3: TGTGCCAGTAGTATGGGACAGCTTAACTATGGCTACACCTTC. It encodes CASSMGQLNYGYTF.

This clonotype came up many times. J is TRBJ2-2 and V is TRBV7-9, with D tentatively TRBD1 (6 bases). The CDR3 is 15 amino acids. In germline, CDR1 is SEHNR, CDR2 FQNEAQ (reference sequence). Deletions cut 4 bases from V and 1 base from J, with 10 bases between. CDR3 DNA: TGTGCCAGCAGCTCAGGGGCCAAGAACACCGGGGAGCTGTTTTTT. Protein product: CASSSGAKNTGELFF.

This clonotype occurred a few times. J is TRBJ2-7 and V is TRBV28; D is unresolved. Germline CDR1 and CDR2: MDHEN and SYDVKM. The V end lost 5 bases, the J end lost 0 bases, and 5 bases lay between the germline ends. The CDR3 loop spans 12 amino acids. The CDR3: CASSTFSYEQYF. The CDR3 DNA reads TGTGCCAGCAGTACCTTCTCCTACGAGCAGTACTTC.

This clonotype was counted at least ten times. The chain has TRBV2 and TRBJ1-1, with a possible D match to TRBD1 (6 bases). Germline assignment: CDR1 SNHLY and CDR2 FYNNEI. The CDR3 is made up of 12 amino acids. CDR3 nucleotide sequence: TGTGCAAAGAGGCAGGGGTCCACTGAAGCTTTCTTT. It encodes CAKRQGSTEAFF.

The chain combines TRBV29-1 with TRBJ1-1; D gene ambiguous. This CDR3 is built from 13 residues. CDR1 SQVTM and CDR2 ANQGSEA come from the germline V gene. Trimming removed 7 bases from V and 0 bases from J, with 12 bases in between. CDR3 nucleotide sequence: TGCAGCGCCGTGCAAGCCATGAACACTGAAGCTTTCTTT. As protein: CSAVQAMNTEAFF.

The V gene is TRBV13, the J gene TRBJ1-1; D is perhaps TRBD1 (5 bases). Trimming removed 5 bases from V and 4 bases from J, with 11 bases in between. Germline V gene lookup returns CDR1 PRHDT and CDR2 FYEKMQ (reference sequence). The CDR3 runs to 13 residues. In nucleotides, the CDR3 is TGTGCCAGCAGCCAGCAGGGCAGCACTGAAGCTTTCTTT. This sequence encodes CASSQQGSTEAFF.

In its sample, this clonotype was seen a few times. This chain joins TRBV9 and TRBJ1-4; TRBD1 agrees at 9 bases. V trimming: 1 base; J trimming: 3 bases; junction bases outside the gene matches: 4. The length of the CDR3 is 16 residues. Germline V CDR1 and CDR2: SGDLS, YYNGEE. CDR3 nucleotide sequence: TGTGCCAGCAGCGTAACTGGGACAGGGTCTAATGAAAAACTGTTTTTT. It codes for CASSVTGTGSNEKLFF.

This clonotype came up many times. The genes are TRBV24-1 and TRBJ1-1; a possible D gene is TRBD1 (6 bases). This CDR3 is 15 amino acids long. CDR1 and CDR2 (germline): KGHDR, SFDVKD. V was pared by 5 bases and J by 4 bases, with 16 bases between. DNA of the CDR3: TGTGCCACCAGTGGGGATACAGGGTCGAGCACTGAAGCTTTCTTT. Translated: CATSGDTGSSTEAFF.

The V gene is TRBV20-1, the J gene TRBJ2-3; TRBD2 matches at 8 bases. The germline gives CDR1 DFQATT, CDR2 SNEGSKA (reference sequence). V was pared by 3 bases and J by 6 bases, with 20 bases of the junction left unmatched. The length of the CDR3 is 18 residues. CDR3 residues: CSARSTTGTREVPDTQYF. The CDR3 DNA sequence: TGCAGTGCTAGGTCCACCACCGGGACTAGGGAAGTTCCGGATACGCAGTATTTT.

This clonotype was observed at least ten times. The gene calls are TRBV2 and TRBJ2-7, with a weak D call TRBD2 (5 bases). V lost 1 base to trimming and J lost 2 bases, with 12 bases between them. CDR1 is SNHLY, CDR2 FYNNEI, per germline. The CDR3 contains 15 residues. In DNA form, the CDR3 reads TGTGCCAGCAGTGAAGGGAGCGGCTGGACCTACGAGCAGTACTTC. This gives the protein CASSEGSGWTYEQYF. Full variable domain (missing parts from reference TRBV2 and TRBJ2-7): EPEVTQTPSHQVTQMGQEVILRCVPISNHLYFYWYRQILGQKVEFLVSFYNNEISEKSEIFDDQFSVERPDGSNFTLKIRSTKLEDSAMYFCASSEGSGWTYEQYFGPGTRLTVT.

J is TRBJ2-2 and V is TRBV6-6; TRBD1 agrees at 9 bases. CDR1 and CDR2 from the germline V gene are MNHNY and SVGAGI (reference sequence). The CDR3 spans 14 residues. J lost 7 bases, V lost 5 bases, and 5 bases had no gene match. The CDR3 loop is CASSDGTGLGELFF. CDR3 in DNA: TGTGCCAGCAGTGACGGGACAGGGCTCGGGGAGCTGTTTTTT.

This clonotype was counted only a few times. CDR3 in amino acids: CASSEATITGLSYNEQFF. As DNA, the CDR3 is TGTGCCAGCAGTGAAGCGACGATCACAGGGTTGTCCTACAATGAGCAGTTCTTC. J is TRBJ2-1 and V is TRBV2; TRBD1 is a possible D gene (6 bases). CDR1 and CDR2 (germline): SNHLY, FYNNEI. This CDR3 contains 18 residues. V gave up 0 bases and J gave up 1 base, with 16 bases separating them.

This clonotype was recorded many times. The genes are TRBV7-9 and TRBJ2-7, with TRBD2 matching over 7 bases. The CDR3 totals 14 residues. The junction had 5 bases not matched to a gene; V was cut back by 3 bases and J by 3 bases. From germline, CDR1 is SEHNR and CDR2 FQNEAQ (reference sequence). The CDR3 nucleotides read TGTGCCAGCAGCTTTGGACTAGGCGTCTACGAGCAGTACTTC. This encodes CASSFGLGVYEQYF.